Listed below are T cell receptor beta chains from one sample, sequenced in a study of blood T cell repertoires in COVID-19. The table came from immunoSEQ multiplex PCR; TCRdb's copy has only in-frame clones and leaves some out. The sample comprises 150,000 to 200,000 clones, more than 75% of which are singletons, and 8.5% to 10% rests with the top ten. Sequences were obtained from peripheral blood. The receptor set was obtained from a woman in her forties or fifties with active or convalescent COVID-19. The CDR3 runs from the conserved cysteine through the conserved F or W. The D gene is left open where the match is weak. Part of the rows lack a size; the others show once, few, many or a class for expanded clones.

CDR3nt: TGTGCCTGGAGCCTAAAGGGGATTAACTATGGCTACACCTTC
CDR3aa: CAWSLKGINYGYTF
d_gene: .
abundance: .
j_gene: TRBJ1-2
v_gene: TRBV30

CDR3nt: TGTGCCAGCAGTTTTGAAGGGGGCTTACACTATGGCTACACCTTC
CDR3aa: CASSFEGGLHYGYTF
d_gene: TRBD1
abundance: .
j_gene: TRBJ1-2
v_gene: TRBV28

CDR3nt: TGTGCCAGCGGGCGGGGTTATGGCTACACCTTC
CDR3aa: CASGRGYGYTF
d_gene: .
abundance: .
j_gene: TRBJ1-2
v_gene: TRBV7-9

CDR3nt: TGTGCCAGGTTGTACTCCTACGAGCAGTACTTC
CDR3aa: CARLYSYEQYF
d_gene: .
abundance: .
j_gene: TRBJ2-7
v_gene: TRBV18

CDR3nt: TGTGCCGCAAGTAGGGACAGAGGGGATACGCAGTATTTT
CDR3aa: CAASRDRGDTQYF
d_gene: TRBD1
abundance: .
j_gene: TRBJ2-3
v_gene: TRBV19

CDR3nt: TGCAGCGTCCTCCAGGGTGCCAAAAACATTCAGTACTTC
CDR3aa: CSVLQGAKNIQYF
d_gene: .
abundance: many
j_gene: TRBJ2-4
v_gene: TRBV29-1

CDR3nt: TGTGCCAGCAGCCAAGTAGCTGGGAGCTCCTACAATGAGCAGTTCTTC
CDR3aa: CASSQVAGSSYNEQFF
d_gene: .
abundance: .
j_gene: TRBJ2-1
v_gene: TRBV14

CDR3nt: TGTGCCAGCAGCTTGGGTCCTGACAATTATGGCTACACCTTC
CDR3aa: CASSLGPDNYGYTF
d_gene: .
abundance: few
j_gene: TRBJ1-2
v_gene: TRBV5-8

CDR3nt: TGTGCCAGCAGCAAATGCGTGACAGGGACGGATTCACCCCTCCACTTT
CDR3aa: CASSKCVTGTDSPLHF
d_gene: .
abundance: .
j_gene: TRBJ1-6
v_gene: TRBV21-1

CDR3nt: TGTGCCAGCAGTACTAGCGGGGCCCAAGAGACCCAGTACTTC
CDR3aa: CASSTSGAQETQYF
d_gene: TRBD2
abundance: .
j_gene: TRBJ2-5
v_gene: TRBV6-5

CDR3nt: TGTGCCAGTAGTAGTGGGGGGAGCTCCTATAATTCACCCCTCCACTTT
CDR3aa: CASSSGGSSYNSPLHF
d_gene: .
abundance: .
j_gene: TRBJ1-6
v_gene: TRBV19

CDR3nt: TGTGCCAGCAGTGACTCTTGGCAGGGTGCCAATCAGCCCCAGCATTTT
CDR3aa: CASSDSWQGANQPQHF
d_gene: .
abundance: .
j_gene: TRBJ1-5
v_gene: TRBV6-4

CDR3nt: TGTGCCAGCAGCTTAGACAGGGGGCGGGAACAGCCCCAGCATTTT
CDR3aa: CASSLDRGREQPQHF
d_gene: TRBD1
abundance: .
j_gene: TRBJ1-5
v_gene: TRBV7-2

CDR3nt: TGCGCCAGCAGCCGCCGACTGGGACAGGGGCAGTCCTACGAGCAGTACTTC
CDR3aa: CASSRRLGQGQSYEQYF
d_gene: TRBD1
abundance: .
j_gene: TRBJ2-7
v_gene: TRBV4-3

CDR3nt: TGTGCCAGCAGCTTAAGAGGTCTTGGGTTGAAGGAGGGGGCTTTCTTT
CDR3aa: CASSLRGLGLKEGAFF
d_gene: .
abundance: .
j_gene: TRBJ1-1
v_gene: TRBV7-2

CDR3nt: TGTGCCGTCAATGTGGCAGGTAATGAAAAACTGTTTTTT
CDR3aa: CAVNVAGNEKLFF
d_gene: .
abundance: .
j_gene: TRBJ1-4
v_gene: TRBV28

CDR3nt: TGTGCCAGCAGCGTATACTATTATTCCAATGAGCAGTTCTTC
CDR3aa: CASSVYYYSNEQFF
d_gene: .
abundance: .
j_gene: TRBJ2-1
v_gene: TRBV9

CDR3nt: TGTGCCAGCAGCGACAGGGGGCAAAACGCCGGGGAGCTGTTTTTT
CDR3aa: CASSDRGQNAGELFF
d_gene: TRBD1
abundance: once
j_gene: TRBJ2-2
v_gene: TRBV9

CDR3nt: TGTGCCAGCAGTGAAGTGCCAGGGAACGGCTACACCTTC
CDR3aa: CASSEVPGNGYTF
d_gene: .
abundance: few
j_gene: TRBJ1-2
v_gene: TRBV2

CDR3nt: TGTGCCAGCAGCTTAGATGAGCACACTGAAGCTTTCTTT
CDR3aa: CASSLDEHTEAFF
d_gene: .
abundance: .
j_gene: TRBJ1-1
v_gene: TRBV7-9

CDR3nt: TGCGCCAGCAGCTACACAGGGTCGAACACTGAAGCTTTCTTT
CDR3aa: CASSYTGSNTEAFF
d_gene: .
abundance: few
j_gene: TRBJ1-1
v_gene: TRBV5-1

CDR3nt: TGCGCCAGCAGCCAAGAGGCAGGGGGCAGCGAGCAGTACTTC
CDR3aa: CASSQEAGGSEQYF
d_gene: TRBD1
abundance: few
j_gene: TRBJ2-7
v_gene: TRBV4-1

CDR3nt: TGTGCCAGCAGGCCGGGACTCTTAAACTCTGGAAACACCATATATTTT
CDR3aa: CASRPGLLNSGNTIYF
d_gene: .
abundance: .
j_gene: TRBJ1-3
v_gene: TRBV28

CDR3nt: TGTGCCAGCAGCCAAGGGGGCGGGAGGTCCTCCTACGAGCAGTACTTC
CDR3aa: CASSQGGGRSSYEQYF
d_gene: TRBD2
abundance: few
j_gene: TRBJ2-7
v_gene: TRBV4-2

CDR3nt: TGTGCCTGGAGACCGACAGGGTACTATAACTATGGCTACACCTTC
CDR3aa: CAWRPTGYYNYGYTF
d_gene: TRBD1
abundance: .
j_gene: TRBJ1-2
v_gene: TRBV30

CDR3nt: TGCGCCAGCAGCCAAACAATTATCTCTGGAAACACCATATATTTT
CDR3aa: CASSQTIISGNTIYF
d_gene: .
abundance: .
j_gene: TRBJ1-3
v_gene: TRBV4-3

CDR3nt: TGTGCCAGCAGTTCCGGGACAGCTCTGGACCCTTTCCCCTTC
CDR3aa: CASSSGTALDPFPF
d_gene: TRBD1
abundance: .
j_gene: TRBJ1-2
v_gene: TRBV6-6

CDR3nt: TGTGCCAGCACCCCCCCTCACTCCGGGGCCCAGCATTTT
CDR3aa: CASTPPHSGAQHF
d_gene: .
abundance: .
j_gene: TRBJ1-5
v_gene: TRBV28

CDR3nt: TGCAGCGTTGACGACAGCTCTGGGGCCAACGTCCTGACTTTC
CDR3aa: CSVDDSSGANVLTF
d_gene: .
abundance: once
j_gene: TRBJ2-6
v_gene: TRBV29-1

CDR3nt: TGCGCCAGCAGCCAAGATGTGGACAGGGGGTTAAACTCTGGAAACACCATATATTTT
CDR3aa: CASSQDVDRGLNSGNTIYF
d_gene: TRBD1
abundance: .
j_gene: TRBJ1-3
v_gene: TRBV4-3

CDR3nt: TGTGCCAGCAGCTCAGCCCTGGTTCGTAGCGGGGGCCTCTACGAGCAGTACTTC
CDR3aa: CASSSALVRSGGLYEQYF
d_gene: TRBD2
abundance: .
j_gene: TRBJ2-7
v_gene: TRBV5-4

CDR3nt: TGCGCCAGCAGCTTGGAACCGACTGCCGGGACCCAGTACTTC
CDR3aa: CASSLEPTAGTQYF
d_gene: .
abundance: .
j_gene: TRBJ2-5
v_gene: TRBV5-1

CDR3nt: TGTGCCAGCAGCCTTACTAGGTCCACAGATACGCAGTATTTT
CDR3aa: CASSLTRSTDTQYF
d_gene: .
abundance: .
j_gene: TRBJ2-3
v_gene: TRBV5-6

CDR3nt: TGTGCTAGTGGTTTGGTACTCGGCAAAACGGGGAACACTGAAGCTTTCTTT
CDR3aa: CASGLVLGKTGNTEAFF
d_gene: .
abundance: .
j_gene: TRBJ1-1
v_gene: TRBV12-5

CDR3nt: TGTGCCAGCAGTGGGAAGACAGATCAGCCCCAGCATTTT
CDR3aa: CASSGKTDQPQHF
d_gene: .
abundance: .
j_gene: TRBJ1-5
v_gene: TRBV2

CDR3nt: TGTGCCACCAGCTTCCCAGGGTGGACAGGGAAGGAGTACGAGCAGTACTTC
CDR3aa: CATSFPGWTGKEYEQYF
d_gene: TRBD1
abundance: .
j_gene: TRBJ2-7
v_gene: TRBV15

CDR3nt: TGTGCCAGCAGAGGAGCCGGGACTAGCGGGGGGATTGACTACGAGCAGTACTTC
CDR3aa: CASRGAGTSGGIDYEQYF
d_gene: TRBD2
abundance: .
j_gene: TRBJ2-7
v_gene: TRBV25-1

CDR3nt: TGTGCCAGCAGCTTAGCCGGGGCCTACAATGAGCAGTTCTTC
CDR3aa: CASSLAGAYNEQFF
d_gene: .
abundance: .
j_gene: TRBJ2-1
v_gene: TRBV7-2

CDR3nt: TGTGCCAGCAGTTTAGGTCATCGTCAGGAGCAGTACTTC
CDR3aa: CASSLGHRQEQYF
d_gene: .
abundance: .
j_gene: TRBJ2-7
v_gene: TRBV12-3/TRBV12-4

CDR3nt: TGCAGCGTTGAAGGTATTGGGACAGGCTTTAGCACAGATACGCAGTATTTT
CDR3aa: CSVEGIGTGFSTDTQYF
d_gene: TRBD1
abundance: once
j_gene: TRBJ2-3
v_gene: TRBV29-1

CDR3nt: TGTGCCAGCAGTTTAACCGGGACAGAGTATGGCTACACCTTC
CDR3aa: CASSLTGTEYGYTF
d_gene: TRBD1
abundance: .
j_gene: TRBJ1-2
v_gene: TRBV27

CDR3nt: TGTGCCAGCAGCTTCGTAGCGGGGGGGACCGGGGAGCTGTTTTTT
CDR3aa: CASSFVAGGTGELFF
d_gene: TRBD2
abundance: .
j_gene: TRBJ2-2
v_gene: TRBV11-1

CDR3nt: TGTGCCAGCAGCAAGGAGGAGCGGGAGGGGAATGGCTACACCTTC
CDR3aa: CASSKEEREGNGYTF
d_gene: .
abundance: once
j_gene: TRBJ1-2
v_gene: TRBV21-1

CDR3nt: TGCGCCAGCAGCCCTCGACAGGGTCGGACTTATGGCTACACCTTC
CDR3aa: CASSPRQGRTYGYTF
d_gene: TRBD1
abundance: .
j_gene: TRBJ1-2
v_gene: TRBV4-3

CDR3nt: TGTGCCAGCAGTGAACGCGGGGGGGCCGGTGAGCAGTTCTTC
CDR3aa: CASSERGGAGEQFF
d_gene: TRBD2
abundance: .
j_gene: TRBJ2-1
v_gene: TRBV6-1

CDR3nt: TGTGCCAGCAGCTTGGATGACAGAGCCACTGAAGCTTTCTTT
CDR3aa: CASSLDDRATEAFF
d_gene: .
abundance: .
j_gene: TRBJ1-1
v_gene: TRBV5-4

CDR3nt: TGTGCCAGCAGGGTGGACAGGGCCTATGGCTACACCTTC
CDR3aa: CASRVDRAYGYTF
d_gene: TRBD1
abundance: .
j_gene: TRBJ1-2
v_gene: TRBV7-2

CDR3nt: TGTGCCAGCAGTACCCCAAGGAGCTCCTATAATTCACCCCTCCACTTT
CDR3aa: CASSTPRSSYNSPLHF
d_gene: .
abundance: .
j_gene: TRBJ1-6
v_gene: TRBV6-2/TRBV6-3

CDR3nt: TGCGCCAGCACGGGAGGGGTTCAAGAGACCCAGTACTTC
CDR3aa: CASTGGVQETQYF
d_gene: TRBD2
abundance: .
j_gene: TRBJ2-5
v_gene: TRBV10-2

CDR3nt: TGTGCCAGCAGCCCCCGGAGGGTCGATGAAGCTTTCTTT
CDR3aa: CASSPRRVDEAFF
d_gene: .
abundance: .
j_gene: TRBJ1-1
v_gene: TRBV12-3/TRBV12-4

CDR3nt: TGTGCCAGCAGCCCCAGGGCTGAGCGAGCTAGCACAGATACGCAGTATTTT
CDR3aa: CASSPRAERASTDTQYF
d_gene: .
abundance: .
j_gene: TRBJ2-3
v_gene: TRBV7-9

CDR3nt: TGTGCCTGGACCCCCGGGGGACTGCTGGGTGAAAAACTGTTTTTT
CDR3aa: CAWTPGGLLGEKLFF
d_gene: .
abundance: .
j_gene: TRBJ1-4
v_gene: TRBV30

CDR3nt: TGTGCCAGCAGCACAACCCCTAGCGACAATGAGCAGTTCTTC
CDR3aa: CASSTTPSDNEQFF
d_gene: .
abundance: .
j_gene: TRBJ2-1
v_gene: TRBV7-8